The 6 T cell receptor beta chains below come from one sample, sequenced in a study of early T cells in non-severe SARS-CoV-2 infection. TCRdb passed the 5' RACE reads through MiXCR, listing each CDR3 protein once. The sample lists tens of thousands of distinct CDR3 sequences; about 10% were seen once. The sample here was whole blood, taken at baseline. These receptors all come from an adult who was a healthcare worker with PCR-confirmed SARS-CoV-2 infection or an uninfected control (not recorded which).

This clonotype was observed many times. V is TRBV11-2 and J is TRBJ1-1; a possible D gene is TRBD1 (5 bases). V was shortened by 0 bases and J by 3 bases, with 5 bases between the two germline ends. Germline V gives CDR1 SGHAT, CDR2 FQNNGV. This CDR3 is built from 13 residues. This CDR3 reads CASSLEGDTEAFF. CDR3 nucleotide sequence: TGTGCCAGCAGCTTAGAAGGGGACACTGAAGCTTTCTTT.

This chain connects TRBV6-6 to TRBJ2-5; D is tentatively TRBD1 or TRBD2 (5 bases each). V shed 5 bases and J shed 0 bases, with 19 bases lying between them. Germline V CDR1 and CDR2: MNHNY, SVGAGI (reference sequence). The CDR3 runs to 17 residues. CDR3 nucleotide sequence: TGTGCCAGCAGTAACCGGGACGGGACCCCCCACCAAGAGACCCAGTACTTC. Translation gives CASSNRDGTPHQETQYF.

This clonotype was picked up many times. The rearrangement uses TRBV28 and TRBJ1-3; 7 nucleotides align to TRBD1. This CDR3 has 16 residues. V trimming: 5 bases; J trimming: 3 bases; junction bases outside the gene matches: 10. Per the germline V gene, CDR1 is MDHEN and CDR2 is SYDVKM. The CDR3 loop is CASSPIQGLIGNTIYF. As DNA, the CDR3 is TGTGCCAGCAGTCCCATACAGGGGTTAATTGGAAACACCATATATTTT.

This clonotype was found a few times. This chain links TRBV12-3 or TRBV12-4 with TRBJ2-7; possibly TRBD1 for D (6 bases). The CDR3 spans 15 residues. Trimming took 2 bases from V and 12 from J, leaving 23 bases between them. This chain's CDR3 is CASSLSPQDSQVRYF. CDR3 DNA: TGTGCCAGCAGTTTAAGCCCTCAGGACAGTCAAGTACGGTACTTC.

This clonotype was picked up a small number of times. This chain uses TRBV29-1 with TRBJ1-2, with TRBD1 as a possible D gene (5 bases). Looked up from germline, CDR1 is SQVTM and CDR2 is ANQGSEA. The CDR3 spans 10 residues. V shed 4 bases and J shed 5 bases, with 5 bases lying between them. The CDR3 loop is CSVGQYGYTF. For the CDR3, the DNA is TGCAGCGTTGGACAGTATGGCTACACCTTC.

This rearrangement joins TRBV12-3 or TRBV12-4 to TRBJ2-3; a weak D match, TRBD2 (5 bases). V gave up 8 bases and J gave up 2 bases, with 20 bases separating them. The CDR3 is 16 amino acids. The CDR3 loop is CASGSSKRAYTDTQYF. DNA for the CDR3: TGTGCCAGCGGGAGCAGCAAGCGAGCCTACACAGATACGCAGTATTTT.